This T cell receptor beta chain was captured in a study of T cells after yellow fever vaccination. Whole-study context: When fractions had low cell numbers, they were prepared with SMART-Seq v4 Ultra Low Input. General study findings and limits: Among all clonotypes, a small share was observed in both CD4 and CD8 compartments. At approximately 96% for CD4 and approximately 88% for CD8, most primary-vaccination clones showed up again after the booster.

This clonotype showed up many times. Its antigen remains unidentified. The CDR3 extends over 16 amino acids. Trimming shortened V by 0 bases and J by 0 bases, and 9 bases separated the two germline ends. CDR1 is SEHNR, CDR2 FQNEAQ, per germline (reference sequence). A 5'RACE template-switching step, the method used to make TCR cDNA, added a universal primer site and UMIs. TCRdb fed the 5' RACE reads into MiXCR, producing one record per CDR3 protein. The table lists 280,000 or so distinct CDR3 sequences, 8.7% of them singletons. The chain links TRBV7-9 to TRBJ1-3, with no clear D. Sequencing used CD4+ T cells sorted from PBMCs, obtained 5 days after the yellow fever booster vaccination. This TCR came from a man younger than 35 who received the YFV17D yellow fever vaccine. The CDR3 region has the DNA TGTGCCAGCAGCTTAGCGCGCAGGAGCTCTGGAAACACCATATATTTT. It specifies CASSLARRSSGNTIYF.